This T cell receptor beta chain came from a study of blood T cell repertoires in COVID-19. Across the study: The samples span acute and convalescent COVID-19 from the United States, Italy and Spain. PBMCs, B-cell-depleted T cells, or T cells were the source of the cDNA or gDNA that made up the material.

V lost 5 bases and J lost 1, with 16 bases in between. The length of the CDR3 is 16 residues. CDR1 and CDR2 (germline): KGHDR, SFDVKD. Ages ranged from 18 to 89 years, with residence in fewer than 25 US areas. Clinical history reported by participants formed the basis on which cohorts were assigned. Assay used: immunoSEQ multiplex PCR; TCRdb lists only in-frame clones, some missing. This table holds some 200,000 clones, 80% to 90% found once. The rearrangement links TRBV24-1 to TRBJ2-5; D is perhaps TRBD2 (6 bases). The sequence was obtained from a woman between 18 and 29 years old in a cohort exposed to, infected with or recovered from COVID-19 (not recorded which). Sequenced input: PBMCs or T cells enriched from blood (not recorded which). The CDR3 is CATSGDGGASQETQYF. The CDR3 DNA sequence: TGTGCCACCAGTGGGGATGGCGGGGCCTCCCAAGAGACCCAGTACTTC.